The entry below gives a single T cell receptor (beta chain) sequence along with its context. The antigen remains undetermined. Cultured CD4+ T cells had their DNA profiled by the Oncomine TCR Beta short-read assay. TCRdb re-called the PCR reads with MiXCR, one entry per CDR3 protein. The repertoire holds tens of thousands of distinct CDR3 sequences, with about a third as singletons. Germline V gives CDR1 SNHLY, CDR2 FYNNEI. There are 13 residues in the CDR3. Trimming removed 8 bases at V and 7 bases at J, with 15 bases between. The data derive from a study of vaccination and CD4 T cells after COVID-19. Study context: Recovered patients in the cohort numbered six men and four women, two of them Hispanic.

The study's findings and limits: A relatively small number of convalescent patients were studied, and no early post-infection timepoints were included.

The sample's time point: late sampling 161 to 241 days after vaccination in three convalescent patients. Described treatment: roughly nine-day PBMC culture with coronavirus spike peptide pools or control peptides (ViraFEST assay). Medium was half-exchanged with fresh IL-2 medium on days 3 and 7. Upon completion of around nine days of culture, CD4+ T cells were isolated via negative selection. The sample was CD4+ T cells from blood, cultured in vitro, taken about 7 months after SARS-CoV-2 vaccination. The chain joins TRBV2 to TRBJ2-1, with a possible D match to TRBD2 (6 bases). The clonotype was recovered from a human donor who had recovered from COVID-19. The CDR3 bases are TGTGCCAGCCGGGAGAGGGGTGGAAATGAGCAGTTCTTC. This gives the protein CASRERGGNEQFF.